The sequence of this T cell receptor beta chain was determined in a study of cytomegalovirus exposure and HLA in healthy donors. This clone showed up just once. Method: immunoSEQ multiplex PCR; TCRdb's copy keeps in-frame clones and lacks some. The profile covers 150,000 to 180,000 clones, with about 86% appearing a single time and about a fifth taken by the ten largest. The TCR was taken from a man younger than 35 in good health and CMV-seropositive. The source material was PBMCs.

CDR3 DNA: TGTGCCAGCACTCCCGGACTAGCTTCAGATACGCAGTATTTT. Translation gives CASTPGLASDTQYF. The V and J genes are TRBV6-6 and TRBJ2-3, with 8 bases that match TRBD2. The CDR3 totals 14 residues. V was pared by 7 bases and J by 4 bases, with 7 bases of the junction left unmatched. Germline V gene data show CDR1 as MNHNY and CDR2 as SVGAGI (reference sequence).